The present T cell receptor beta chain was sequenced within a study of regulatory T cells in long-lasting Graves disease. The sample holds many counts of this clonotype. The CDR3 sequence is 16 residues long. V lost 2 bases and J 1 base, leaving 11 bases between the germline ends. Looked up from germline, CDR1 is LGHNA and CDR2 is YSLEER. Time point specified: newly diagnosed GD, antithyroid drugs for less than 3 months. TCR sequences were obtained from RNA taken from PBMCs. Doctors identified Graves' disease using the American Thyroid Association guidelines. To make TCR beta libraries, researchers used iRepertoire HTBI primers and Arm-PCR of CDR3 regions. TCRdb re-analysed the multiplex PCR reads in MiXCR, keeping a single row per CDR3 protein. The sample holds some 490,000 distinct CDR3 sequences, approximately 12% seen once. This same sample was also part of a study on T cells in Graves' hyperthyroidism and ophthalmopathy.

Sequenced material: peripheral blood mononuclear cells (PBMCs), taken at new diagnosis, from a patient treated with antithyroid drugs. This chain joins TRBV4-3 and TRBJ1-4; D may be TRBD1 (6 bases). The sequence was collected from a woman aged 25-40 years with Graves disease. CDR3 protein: CASSQRLQGTNEKLFF. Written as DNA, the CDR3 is TGCGCCAGCAGCCAAAGACTACAGGGAACTAATGAAAAACTGTTTTTT.